This T cell receptor (beta chain) was retrieved from a study of patients and donors after allogeneic stem cell transplantation. TCRdb redid the calling of the RT-PCR reads with MiXCR, one entry per CDR3 protein. Among about a million distinct CDR3 sequences listed, approximately 18% were seen once. The CDR3 is made up of 17 amino acids. CDR1 and CDR2 from the germline V gene are MGHDK and SYGVNS. Trimming removed 4 bases from V and 0 bases from J; junction bases left unmatched: 10. The V call is TRBV25-1, the J call TRBJ2-3; 7 nucleotides agree with TRBD2. This TCR was recovered from a human donor who was either an allogeneic HSCT recipient or a stem cell or donor lymphocyte infusion donor (not recorded which). It is not recorded whose cells these are; they may come from a transplant donor. The sequenced sample consisted of blood, either unsorted or a sorted T cell fraction (not recorded which). The chain's CDR3 is CASSGLPAGPSTDTQYF. The CDR3 bases are TGTGCCAGCAGTGGTCTCCCAGCGGGACCAAGCACAGATACGCAGTATTTT.